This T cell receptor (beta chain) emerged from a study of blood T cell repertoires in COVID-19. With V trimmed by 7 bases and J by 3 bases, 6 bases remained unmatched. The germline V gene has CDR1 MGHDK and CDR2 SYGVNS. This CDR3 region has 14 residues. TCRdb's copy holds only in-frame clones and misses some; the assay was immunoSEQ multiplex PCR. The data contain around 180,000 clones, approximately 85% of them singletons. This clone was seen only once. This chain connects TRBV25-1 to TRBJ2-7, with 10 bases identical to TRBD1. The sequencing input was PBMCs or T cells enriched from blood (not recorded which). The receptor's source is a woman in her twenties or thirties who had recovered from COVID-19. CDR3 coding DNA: TGTGCCAGCAACGGGGACAGGGGCCTCTACGAGCAGTACTTC. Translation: CASNGDRGLYEQYF.